Below, 6 T cell receptor beta chains from the same sample are listed, as sequenced in a study of T cell responses to AZD1222 COVID-19 vaccine. TCRdb keeps only in-frame clones here, not all; method: immunoSEQ multiplex PCR. The table has some 140,000 clones, around 90% seen once; the top ten hold approximately 2.6%. The source was peripheral blood, collected on day 0 of AZD1222 vaccination. Receptor source: an adult in good health.

The rearrangement links TRBV5-8 to TRBJ1-2; 12 nucleotides line up with TRBD1. The length of the CDR3 is 15 residues. Per the germline V gene, CDR1 is SGHTS and CDR2 is YDEGEE. Trimming removed 3 bases from V and 4 bases from J; junction bases left unmatched: 4. The CDR3 is CASSSGQGAVYGYTF. CDR3 coding DNA: TGTGCCAGCAGCTCGGGACAGGGGGCCGTCTATGGCTACACCTTC.

The V and J genes are TRBV2 and TRBJ1-6; no firm D call. The CDR3 covers 13 residues. Germline V gene lookup returns CDR1 SNHLY and CDR2 FYNNEI. V was pared by 2 bases and J by 8 bases, with 7 bases between. CDR3 amino acids: CASSESVHSPLHF. Here the CDR3 DNA reads TGTGCCAGCAGTGAATCCGTCCATTCACCCCTCCACTTT.

This chain uses TRBV30 with TRBJ2-1; no reliable D call. V gave up 0 bases and J gave up 10 bases, with 16 bases separating them. Germline CDR1 reads GTSNPN; CDR2 reads SVGIG (reference sequence). The CDR3 spans 14 residues. The CDR3 DNA sequence: TGTGCCTGGAGTGTAGGCAGGCCAGGAGCAGAGCAGTTCTTC. It yields the protein CAWSVGRPGAEQFF.

This rearrangement joins TRBV29-1 to TRBJ1-1; D is ambiguous. Germline V gene lookup returns CDR1 SQVTM and CDR2 ANQGSEA. The CDR3 runs to 12 residues. V was trimmed by 7 bases and J by 0 bases, leaving 9 bases between them. For the CDR3, the DNA is TGCAGCGCGGCAAACATGAACACTGAAGCTTTCTTT. Translating gives CSAANMNTEAFF.

The chain couples TRBV28 to TRBJ1-3; D remains ambiguous. CDR1 and CDR2 (germline): MDHEN, SYDVKM. The ends were cut back, 6 bases at V and 8 bases at J, with 20 bases in the middle. There are 15 residues in the CDR3. The CDR3 sequence is CASSKSGLIWDTIYF. The CDR3 DNA reads TGTGCCAGCAGCAAAAGCGGGCTAATTTGGGACACCATATATTTT. Full variable domain (remainder filled in from reference TRBV28 and TRBJ1-3): DVKVTQSSRYLVKRTGEKVFLECVQDMDHENMFWYRQDPGLGLRLIYFSYDVKMKEKGDIPEGYSVSREKKERFSLILESASTNQTSMYLCASSKSGLIWDTIYFGEGSWLTVV.

J is TRBJ2-5 and V is TRBV18; maybe TRBD2 (6 bases). Trimming cost V 4 bases and J 7 bases, with 22 bases left between them. CDR3 length equals 16 residues. Germline lookup yields CDR1 KGHSH and CDR2 LQKENI. CDR3 bases: TGTGCCAGCTCACTAGATTCCGCGGGGAACCTTGGGACCCAGTACTTC. Its translation is CASSLDSAGNLGTQYF. The full variable domain, its missing parts supplied by reference TRBV18 and TRBJ2-5, is NAGVMQNPRHLVRRRGQEARLRCSPMKGHSHVYWYRQLPEEGLKFMVYLQKENIIDESGMPKERFSAEFPKEGPSILRIQQVVRGDSAAYFCASSLDSAGNLGTQYFGPGTRLLVL.